This T cell receptor (beta chain) stems from a study of cytomegalovirus exposure and HLA in healthy donors. Turning to the study itself: The 120 or so validation repertoires were produced on the same platform as the approximately 620 repertoires of the first cohort. This was reported in a later analysis. The study's findings and limits: There were 164 TCR beta chains listed as cytomegalovirus-associated. Reports indicated that the classifier achieved high specificity and sensitivity in diagnosing cytomegalovirus status.

Regarding this clone: What it recognizes is unknown.

Here immunoSEQ multiplex PCR was the method, and the copy in TCRdb shows in-frame clones only, minus some. The data contain under 200,000 clones, about 90% of them singletons. This CDR3 is built from 12 residues. CDR1 and CDR2 (germline): LNHDA, SQIVND (reference sequence). With V trimmed by 7 bases and J by 6 bases, 3 bases remained unmatched. Sequenced: PBMCs. This receptor was taken from a man younger than 35 in good health and CMV-seropositive. The chain uses TRBV19 and TRBJ2-7, with TRBD2 matching 10 bases. CDR3 region: CASTSGSFEQYF. For the CDR3, the DNA is TGTGCCAGTACTAGCGGGAGTTTCGAGCAGTACTTC.